The clone carrying this T cell receptor beta chain was detected only once. Its antigen is not known. This CDR3 contains 11 residues. CDR1 and CDR2 from the germline V gene are SGHAT and FQNNGV. Trimming shortened V by 5 bases and J by 4 bases, and 5 bases separated the two germline ends. The data were taken from a study of OX40 agonist ivuxolimab in advanced cancers. Study-wide background: Among those treated, three patients had partial responses, one with hepatocellular carcinoma and two with cutaneous melanoma.

Study observations and caveats: Normalized T-cell clonal expansion was also low in a subset of nonresponders. More expanded clones were found, on average, in CD8+ than in CD4+ T cells.

Clones were read by immunoSEQ multiplex PCR, and TCRdb kept only the in-frame ones, dropping some. Counted here are tens of thousands of clones, approximately 94% occurring once; the ten biggest clones make up over 8.5%. The sample was CD4+ or CD8+ T cells sorted from blood, taken in a trial of the OX40 agonist ivuxolimab. This sequence originates from an adult with an advanced solid tumor such as melanoma, head and neck, liver or kidney cancer. The rearrangement joins TRBV11-2 to TRBJ2-5, with D unclear. CDR3 in amino acids: CASSTRETQYF. CDR3 DNA: TGTGCCAGCAGCACCCGAGAGACCCAGTACTTC.